The TCR beta chain described here comes from a study of CD8+CD57+ T cells in acquired aplastic anemia. It was genomic DNA that served as the template for profiling TCR beta VDJ and CDR3. TCRdb processed the reads anew with MiXCR; each CDR3 protein has one entry. The table has approximately 190,000 distinct CDR3 sequences, less than 60% seen once. This clonotype showed up just a few times. In patients chosen for sequencing, flow cytometry had shown CD8+CD57+ cell expansion. The CDR3 runs to 16 residues. The germline V gene encodes CDR1 SGHAT and CDR2 FQNNGV. The junction had 6 bases not matched to a gene; V was cut back by 4 bases and J by 0 bases.

Sequenced sample: sorted CD4+, CD8+, or CD8+CD57+ T cells (not recorded which) from PBMCs. The rearrangement joins TRBV11-2 to TRBJ2-1; 7 bases map to TRBD1. The receptor comes from a human donor with aplastic anemia. CDR3: CASSSRQGSSYNEQFF. CDR3 DNA sequence: TGTGCCAGCAGCTCGAGACAGGGTAGCTCCTACAATGAGCAGTTCTTC. Filled out from reference TRBV11-2 and TRBJ2-1, the complete variable domain reads EAGVAQSPRYKIIEKRQSVAFWCNPISGHATLYWYQQILGQGPKLLIQFQNNGVVDDSQLPKDRFSAERLKGVDSTLKIQPAKLEDSAVYLCASSSRQGSSYNEQFFGPGTRLTVL.